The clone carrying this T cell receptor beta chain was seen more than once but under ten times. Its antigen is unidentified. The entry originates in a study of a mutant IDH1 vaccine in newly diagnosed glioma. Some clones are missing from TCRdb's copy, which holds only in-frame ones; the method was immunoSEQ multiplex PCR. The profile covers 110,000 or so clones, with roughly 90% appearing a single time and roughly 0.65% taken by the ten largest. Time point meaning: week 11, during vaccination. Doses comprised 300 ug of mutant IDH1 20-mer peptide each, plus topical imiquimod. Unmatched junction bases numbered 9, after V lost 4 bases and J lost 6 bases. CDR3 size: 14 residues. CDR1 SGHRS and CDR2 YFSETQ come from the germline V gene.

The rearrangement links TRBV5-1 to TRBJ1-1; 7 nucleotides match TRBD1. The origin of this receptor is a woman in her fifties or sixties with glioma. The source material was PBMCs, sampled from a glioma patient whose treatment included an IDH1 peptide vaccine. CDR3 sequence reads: CASSETGEGPEAFF. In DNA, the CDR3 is TGCGCCAGCAGCGAAACAGGGGAAGGGCCTGAAGCTTTCTTT.